The present T cell receptor beta chain was sequenced within a study of shared clonotypes between healthy human individuals (dated by TCRdb to about 2020). Concerning the study at large: The cohort comprised a couple of women and a few men aged 18 to 49 years. For each donor, CD4 naive and CD4 memory were each run on three plates, CD8 naive on two plates, and CD8 memory on one plate. Blood TCR repertoires of about 5 healthy adults were deeply sequenced to estimate repertoire size and the extent of clonotype sharing between individuals. Libraries were prepared and TCR repertoires were sequenced by different laboratories using diverse techniques, in order to increase sequencing depth and limit assay-specific biases. Per donor, leukapheresis produced somewhere between about 0.94 and 9 billion PBMCs.

For the CD8 naive samples, CD45RO-negative cells were positively selected for CCR7, yielding a CD45RA+CCR7+ population from which TemRA cells were excluded. The donors were healthy, HIV-negative adults who had no recently reported acute infections or vaccinations. Every donor was a Caucasian adult residing in Nashville, Tennessee, USA. Blood was collected by leukapheresis, and PBMCs were isolated by Ficoll-Histopaque density gradient centrifugation and then cryopreserved in liquid nitrogen vapor phase. Purity and quantity of every magnetically sorted T cell population were checked by analytical flow cytometry. From each sorted fraction, genomic DNA was isolated and quantified by UV absorbance on a Nanodrop 2000c. Using the deep immunoSEQ assay, multiplex PCR amplified TCR CDR3 regions from genomic DNA. For each cell subset, the extracted genomic DNA was distributed evenly across all wells of several immunoSEQ 96-well plates, and each plate served as one replicate. For sorted subsets, approximately 210 ng of genomic DNA, equivalent to 25,000 to 35,000 T cell genomes, went into each replicate PCR. Purified libraries were measured with a Qubit 3.0 fluorometer, size-checked on a Bioanalyzer 2100, and measured again with the KAPA Library Quantification kit. A separate single-read 150-cycle Illumina NextSeq 550 flow cell was used to sequence each immunoSEQ 96-well plate. Per the authors' processing: Because the immunoSEQ output held only junctional sequences and lacked quality scores, the filtering could not match the filtering applied to full-length reads. To assign V/J genes and CDR3, sequences were annotated using PyIR, a Python wrapper for IgBLAST v1.9, with IMGT germline references. Any read was removed if the V/J assignment was weak (E-value above 1e-6), the CDR3 was missing, or the read contained stop codons, out-of-frame junctions, or ambiguous translated residues. V3J clonotypes were defined as sequences sharing an identical inferred V gene, J gene, and CDR3 amino acid sequence. To compute the percentage overlap between repertoires, the number of shared unique clonotypes was divided by the size of the smaller repertoire. Repertoire richness was assessed with RTK rarefaction, the Chao1 estimator, and Recon v2.1 estimates of unobserved clonotypes. OLGA was used to compute generation probabilities for all TCRbeta clonotypes that the gDNA method yielded from several donors. In its TCRdb copy, this immuneACCESS table keeps in-frame sequences only and misses some clones. Where compared with another copy, unresolved V genes explain less than half of these, and the others have no known cause. D and trimming come from the DNA, and the V and J calls and clone size come from that table. Across this sample there are about 2.1 million clones, with 85% to 95% seen only once. The top ten clonotypes cover roughly 1.7% of the sample.

The V end loses 8 bases and the J end loses 6 bases, and a stretch of 8 bases separates them. From the cysteine up to the phenylalanine, the CDR3 has a length of 11 residues. The entry retains the CDR3 DNA only, 33 bases that are in frame from base 1. Reading the germline V gene (reference sequence) gives CDR1 MNHNY and CDR2 SVGAGI. Points on this clone: It lacks a known antigen. Base qualities are not recorded, but no much larger clone differs from it by a single base.

General study outcomes and caveats: Sampling was limited to blood, and TCR repertoires in tissue likely differ from TCR repertoires in blood. Because the study included only a small number of donors, the genetic and exposure-history diversity represented was limited. Pairwise subsampling indicated that sequencing depth was expected to affect the degree of clonotype sharing among donors. Higher generation probabilities were observed for clonotypes shared by all four sorted-subset donors than for non-shared clonotypes. Rarefaction of sorted-subset datasets indicated incomplete sequencing despite the large sequencing depth. Across four donors, approximately 5% of naive CD4, more than 3% of naive CD8, under 2.5% of memory CD4, and over 0.35% of memory CD8 clonotypes were shared. Estimated clonotype richness was generally larger for naive than for memory subsets.

Input material: naive CD8+ T cells from PBMCs. The sample's cell subset or site, from its label and the paper: CD45RA+CCR7+. The clonotype was recovered from a man younger than 30 in good health. Some clones in this sample may be carry-over from other donors' samples. The V and J segments used are TRBV6-6 and TRBJ2-1, with the D gene possibly TRBD1 or TRBD2, each one fitting 5 bases. The CDR3 has the sequence CASGDGNEQFF. The DNA is as follows: TGTGCCAGCGGGGACGGCAATGAGCAGTTCTTC.